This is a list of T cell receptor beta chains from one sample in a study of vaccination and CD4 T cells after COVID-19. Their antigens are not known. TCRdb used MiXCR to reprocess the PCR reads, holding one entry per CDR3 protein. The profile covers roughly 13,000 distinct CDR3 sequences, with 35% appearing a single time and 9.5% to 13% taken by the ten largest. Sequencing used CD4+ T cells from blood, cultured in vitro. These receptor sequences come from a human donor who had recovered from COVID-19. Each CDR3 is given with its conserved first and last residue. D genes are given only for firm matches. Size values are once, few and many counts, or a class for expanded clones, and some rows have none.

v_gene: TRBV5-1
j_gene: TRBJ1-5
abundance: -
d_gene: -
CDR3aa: CASSPDGGHQPQHF
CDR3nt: TGCGCCAGCAGTCCGGACGGGGGGCATCAGCCCCAGCATTTT

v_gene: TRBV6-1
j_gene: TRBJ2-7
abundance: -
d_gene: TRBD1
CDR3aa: CASSRTGYEQYF
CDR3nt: TGTGCCAGCAGCCGGACAGGTTACGAGCAGTACTTC

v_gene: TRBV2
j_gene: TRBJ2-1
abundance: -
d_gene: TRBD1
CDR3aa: CADTKDRAYNEQFF
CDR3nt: TGTGCAGACACAAAGGACAGGGCCTACAATGAGCAGTTCTTC

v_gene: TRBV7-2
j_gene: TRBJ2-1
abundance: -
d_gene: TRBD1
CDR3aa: CATGTGYHNEQFF
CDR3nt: TGTGCCACAGGGACAGGGTACCACAATGAGCAGTTCTTC

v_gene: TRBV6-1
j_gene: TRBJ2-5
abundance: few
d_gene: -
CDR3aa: CASSDGEYGTQYF
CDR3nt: TGTGCCAGCAGTGACGGGGAATACGGGACCCAGTACTTC

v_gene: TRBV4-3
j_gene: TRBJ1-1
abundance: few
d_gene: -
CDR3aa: CASSQDGKGNTEAFF
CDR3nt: TGCGCCAGCAGCCAAGACGGGAAGGGGAACACTGAAGCTTTCTTT

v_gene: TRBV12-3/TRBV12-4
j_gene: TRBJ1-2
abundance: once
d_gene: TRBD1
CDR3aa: CASRVQGKFLGVGYTF
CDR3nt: TGTGCCAGCAGGGTACAGGGGAAGTTTCTAGGGGTTGGCTACACCTTC

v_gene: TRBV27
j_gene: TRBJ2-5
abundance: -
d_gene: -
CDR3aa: CASSELAGETQYF
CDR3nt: TGTGCCAGCAGTGAACTAGCTGGGGAGACCCAGTACTTC

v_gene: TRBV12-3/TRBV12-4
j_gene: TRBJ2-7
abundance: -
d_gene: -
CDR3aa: CASSLIKYEQYF
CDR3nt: TGTGCCAGCAGCCTTATCAAGTACGAGCAGTACTTC

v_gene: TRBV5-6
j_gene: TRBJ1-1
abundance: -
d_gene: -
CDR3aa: CASTWRTEAFF
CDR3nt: TGTGCCAGCACCTGGAGGACTGAAGCTTTCTTT

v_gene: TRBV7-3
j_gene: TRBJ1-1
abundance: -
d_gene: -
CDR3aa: CASSQLGTENTEAFF
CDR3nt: TGCGCCAGCAGCCAGTTAGGGACCGAGAACACTGAAGCTTTCTTT

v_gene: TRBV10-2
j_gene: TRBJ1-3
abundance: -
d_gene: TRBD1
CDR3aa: CASTGQGISGNTIYF
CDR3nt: TGCGCCAGCACCGGACAGGGAATCTCTGGAAACACCATATATTTT

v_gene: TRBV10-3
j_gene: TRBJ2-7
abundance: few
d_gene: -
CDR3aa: CAISAAAASYEQYF
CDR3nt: TGTGCCATCAGTGCGGCAGCTGCCTCCTACGAGCAGTACTTC

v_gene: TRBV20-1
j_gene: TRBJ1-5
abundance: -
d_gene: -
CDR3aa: CSAKNTAGQPQHF
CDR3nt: TGCAGTGCCAAGAATACAGCCGGTCAGCCCCAGCATTTT

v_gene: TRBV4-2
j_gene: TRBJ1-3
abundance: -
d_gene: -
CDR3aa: CASSQDLGDGENTIYF
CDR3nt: TGTGCCAGCAGCCAAGATCTGGGGGACGGCGAAAACACCATATATTTT

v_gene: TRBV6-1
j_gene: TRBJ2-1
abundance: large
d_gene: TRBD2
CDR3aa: CASVAGGGYEQFF
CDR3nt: TGTGCCAGCGTGGCGGGAGGAGGTTATGAGCAGTTCTTC

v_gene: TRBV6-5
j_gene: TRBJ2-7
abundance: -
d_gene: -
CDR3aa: CASSYLLGPSYEQYF
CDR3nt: TGTGCCAGCAGTTACCTCTTGGGGCCCTCCTACGAGCAGTACTTC

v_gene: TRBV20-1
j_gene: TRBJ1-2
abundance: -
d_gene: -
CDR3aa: CSARDRAPGNFGYTF
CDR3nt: TGCAGTGCTAGAGACAGGGCACCTGGGAACTTTGGCTACACCTTC

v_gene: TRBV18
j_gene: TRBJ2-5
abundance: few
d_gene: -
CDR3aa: CASSPGSSETQYF
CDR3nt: TGTGCCAGCTCACCCGGGAGCAGCGAGACCCAGTACTTC

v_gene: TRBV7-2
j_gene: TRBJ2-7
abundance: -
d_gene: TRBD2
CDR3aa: CASSFNLAGPAYEQYF
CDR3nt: TGTGCCAGCAGCTTTAATCTAGCGGGGCCGGCCTACGAGCAGTACTTC

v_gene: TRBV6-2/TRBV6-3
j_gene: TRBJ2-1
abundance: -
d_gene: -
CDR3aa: CASSKTSYNEQFF
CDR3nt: TGTGCCAGCAGCAAGACTAGCTACAATGAGCAGTTCTTC

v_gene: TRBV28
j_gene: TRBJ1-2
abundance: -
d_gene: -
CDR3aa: CASSYLRGGYTF
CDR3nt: TGTGCCAGCAGTTACCTCCGCGGGGGCTACACCTTC

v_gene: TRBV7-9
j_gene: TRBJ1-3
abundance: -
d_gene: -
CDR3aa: CASSPRTENTIYF
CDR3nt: TGTGCCAGCAGCCCCCGGACGGAAAACACCATATATTTT

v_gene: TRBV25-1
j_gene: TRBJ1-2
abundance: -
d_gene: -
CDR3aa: CASSEFTNYGYTF
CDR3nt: TGTGCCAGCAGTGAATTTACCAACTATGGCTACACCTTC

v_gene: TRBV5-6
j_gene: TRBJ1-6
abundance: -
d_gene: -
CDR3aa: CASSFLGINDSPLHF
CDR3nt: TGTGCCAGCAGCTTCTTAGGGATTAACGATTCACCCCTCCACTTT

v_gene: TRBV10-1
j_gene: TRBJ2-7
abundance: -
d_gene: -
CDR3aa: CASMSPLGGTYEQYF
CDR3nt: TGCGCCAGCATGTCCCCCCTAGGGGGGACCTACGAGCAGTACTTC

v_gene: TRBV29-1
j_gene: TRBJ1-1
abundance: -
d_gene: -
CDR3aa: CSVQGMNTEAFF
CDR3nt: TGCAGCGTCCAGGGGATGAACACTGAAGCTTTCTTT

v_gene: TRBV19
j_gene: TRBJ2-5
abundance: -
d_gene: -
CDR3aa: CASRRGGRAQETQYF
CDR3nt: TGTGCCAGTCGTCGGGGTGGCAGGGCGCAAGAGACCCAGTACTTC

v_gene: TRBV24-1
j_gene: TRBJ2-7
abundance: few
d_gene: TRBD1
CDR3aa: CATSDGQDYEQYF
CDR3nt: TGTGCCACCAGTGATGGACAGGACTACGAGCAGTACTTC

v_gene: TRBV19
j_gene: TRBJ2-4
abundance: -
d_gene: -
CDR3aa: CASTVGGGQNIQYF
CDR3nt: TGTGCCAGTACGGTGGGGGGAGGTCAAAACATTCAGTACTTC

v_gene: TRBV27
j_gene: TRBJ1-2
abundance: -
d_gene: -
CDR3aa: CASSPSTGRANYGYTF
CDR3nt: TGTGCCAGCAGTCCGTCGACAGGCCGAGCTAACTATGGCTACACCTTC

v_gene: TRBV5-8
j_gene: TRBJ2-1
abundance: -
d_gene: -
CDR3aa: CASTRGAAAYNEQFF
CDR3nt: TGTGCCAGCACCCGGGGGGCGGCGGCTTACAATGAGCAGTTCTTC

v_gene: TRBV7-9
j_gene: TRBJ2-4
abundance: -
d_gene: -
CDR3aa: CASSFSENIQYF
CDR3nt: TGTGCCAGCAGCTTTAGTGAAAACATTCAGTACTTC

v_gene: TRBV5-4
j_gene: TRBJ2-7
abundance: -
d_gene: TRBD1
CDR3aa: CASSSGTAPYGQYF
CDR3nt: TGTGCCAGCAGCTCCGGGACAGCACCCTACGGGCAGTACTTC

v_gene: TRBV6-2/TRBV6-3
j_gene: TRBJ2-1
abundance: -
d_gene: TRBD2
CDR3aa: CASSYGLAGNNEQFF
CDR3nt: TGTGCCAGCAGTTACGGACTAGCGGGAAACAATGAGCAGTTCTTC

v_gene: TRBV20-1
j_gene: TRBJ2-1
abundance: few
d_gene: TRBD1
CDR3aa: CSASPGGYNEQFF
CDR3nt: TGCAGTGCTAGTCCAGGGGGCTATAATGAGCAGTTCTTC

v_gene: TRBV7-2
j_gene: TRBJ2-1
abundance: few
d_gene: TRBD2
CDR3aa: CASSLRLSGGNEQFF
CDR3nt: TGTGCCAGCAGCTTAAGATTGTCGGGAGGGAATGAGCAGTTCTTC

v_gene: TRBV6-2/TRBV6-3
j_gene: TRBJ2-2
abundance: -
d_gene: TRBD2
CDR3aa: CASSTRPSGRSTGELFF
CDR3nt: TGTGCCAGCAGTACACGGCCTAGCGGGAGGAGTACCGGGGAGCTGTTTTTT

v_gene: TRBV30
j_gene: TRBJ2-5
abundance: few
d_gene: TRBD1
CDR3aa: CAWTRDRVGETQYF
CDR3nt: TGTGCCTGGACCAGGGACAGGGTCGGAGAGACCCAGTACTTC

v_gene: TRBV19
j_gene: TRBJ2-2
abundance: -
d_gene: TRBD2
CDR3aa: CASGGLAVANTGELFF
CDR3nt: TGTGCCAGTGGCGGACTAGCGGTCGCGAACACCGGGGAGCTGTTTTTT

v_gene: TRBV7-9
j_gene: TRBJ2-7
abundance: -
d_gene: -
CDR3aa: CASSPAVGSYEQYF
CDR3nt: TGTGCCAGCAGCCCTGCCGTCGGTTCCTACGAGCAGTACTTC

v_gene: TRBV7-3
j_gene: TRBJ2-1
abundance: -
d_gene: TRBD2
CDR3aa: CASSPTSGTFNEQFF
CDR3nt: TGTGCCAGCAGCCCGACTAGCGGGACCTTCAATGAGCAGTTCTTC

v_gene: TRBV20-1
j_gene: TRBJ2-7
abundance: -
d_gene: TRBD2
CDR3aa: CSARVTLGLAGGPGYEQYF
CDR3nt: TGCAGTGCTAGAGTGACCTTGGGGCTAGCGGGAGGGCCCGGTTACGAGCAGTACTTC

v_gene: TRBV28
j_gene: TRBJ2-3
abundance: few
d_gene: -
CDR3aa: CASSFETSLTQYF
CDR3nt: TGTGCCAGCAGTTTCGAAACCAGCCTTACGCAGTATTTT

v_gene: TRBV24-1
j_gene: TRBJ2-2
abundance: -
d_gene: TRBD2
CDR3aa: CATSDMGSGGAGELFF
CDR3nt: TGTGCCACCAGTGATATGGGATCGGGAGGTGCCGGGGAGCTGTTTTTT

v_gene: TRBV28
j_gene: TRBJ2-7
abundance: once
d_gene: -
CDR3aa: CASSLYYYEQYF
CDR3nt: TGTGCCAGCAGTCTCTACTACTACGAGCAGTACTTC

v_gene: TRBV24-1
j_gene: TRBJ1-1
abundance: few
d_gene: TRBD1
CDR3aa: CATRTGGRDTEAFF
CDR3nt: TGTGCCACCAGGACAGGGGGCCGGGACACTGAAGCTTTCTTT

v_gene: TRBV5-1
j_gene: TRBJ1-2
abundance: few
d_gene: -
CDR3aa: CASSLSGGNYGYTF
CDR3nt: TGCGCCAGCAGCTTGTCGGGGGGTAACTATGGCTACACCTTC

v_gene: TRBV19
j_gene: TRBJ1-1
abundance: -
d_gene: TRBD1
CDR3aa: CASSINPQGAWTEAFF
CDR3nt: TGTGCCAGTAGTATCAACCCACAGGGGGCTTGGACTGAAGCTTTCTTT

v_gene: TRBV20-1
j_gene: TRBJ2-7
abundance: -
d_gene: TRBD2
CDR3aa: CSARDVAGVQYEQYF
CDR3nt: TGCAGTGCTAGAGATGTAGCGGGAGTACAGTACGAGCAGTACTTC

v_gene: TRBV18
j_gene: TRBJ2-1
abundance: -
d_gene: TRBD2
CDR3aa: CASSPDPGRAHNEQFF
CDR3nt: TGTGCCAGCTCCCCGGATCCCGGGAGGGCCCACAATGAGCAGTTCTTC

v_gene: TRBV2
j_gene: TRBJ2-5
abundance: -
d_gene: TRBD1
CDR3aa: CASSVQGLLGLGQETQYF
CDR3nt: TGTGCCAGCAGCGTACAGGGGTTACTCGGGTTAGGCCAAGAGACCCAGTACTTC

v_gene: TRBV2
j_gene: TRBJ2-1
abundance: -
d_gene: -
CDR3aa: CASARDRYSYNEQFF
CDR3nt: TGTGCCAGCGCCCGGGACCGATACTCCTACAATGAGCAGTTCTTC

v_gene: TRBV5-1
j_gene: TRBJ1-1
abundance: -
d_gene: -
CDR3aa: CASSLGSAGNTEAFF
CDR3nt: TGCGCCAGCAGCTTGGGAAGCGCGGGGAACACTGAAGCTTTCTTT

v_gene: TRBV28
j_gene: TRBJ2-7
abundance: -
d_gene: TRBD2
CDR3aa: CASRYGGVSGGNEQYF
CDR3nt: TGTGCCAGCAGATATGGGGGGGTTTCAGGCGGAAACGAGCAGTACTTC

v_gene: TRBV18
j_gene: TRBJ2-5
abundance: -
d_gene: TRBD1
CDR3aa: CASSLTGEETQYF
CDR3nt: TGTGCCAGCTCACTCACAGGGGAAGAGACCCAGTACTTC